Listed here is a single T cell receptor beta chain. This sample was included in a study of T cell changes during pregnancy in multiple sclerosis. From germline, CDR1 is SQVTM and CDR2 ANQGSEA. Unmatched junction bases numbered 8, after V lost 6 bases and J lost 5 bases. This CDR3 is built from 14 residues. The method was immunoSEQ multiplex PCR; TCRdb's version includes in-frame clones alone and lacks a portion of them. The sample contains some 64,000 clones, about 91% of which appear only once. The sample here was peripheral blood, taken after pregnancy. The gene calls are TRBV29-1 and TRBJ2-5, with 11 bases aligning to TRBD2. The sequence derives from a female donor with multiple sclerosis, enrolled in a pregnancy study. Written as DNA, the CDR3 is TGCAGCGTCCCGACTAGCGGGAATGACGAGACCCAGTACTTC. Protein: CSVPTSGNDETQYF.